This T cell receptor beta chain was identified in a study of chemoradiotherapy in HPV16-positive cancers (dated by TCRdb to between 2021 and 2022). With regard to the full study: Candidate HPV-specific T-cell clones and common TCR motifs were defined by functional T-cell assays performed on cells from two HPV16-positive patients. The study asked whether T-cell immunity against the HPV oncoproteins E6 and E7 changes during chemoradiotherapy and whether it affects survival. Next, the candidate HPV-specific TCRs and motifs were followed in TCR repertoires from under 95 patients with HPV-related cancers. General conclusions and limits of the study: Expansion of candidate HPV-specific clones and E7-related TCR motifs was observed in the tumor microenvironment during treatment, whereas no such expansion was observed for non-HPV-specific T cells. Among HPV16-positive patients, expansion of HPV-responsive T cells during chemoradiotherapy was associated with better recurrence-free survival. Only two HPV16-positive patients were used to derive the functional definition of HPV-specific T cells, and the survival association was reported for HPV16-positive patients.

The method was the immunoSEQ multiplex PCR assay. Not all clones reach the TCRdb copy of this immuneACCESS table, which keeps in-frame sequences only. Checked studies attribute under half of the gap to unresolved V genes and leave the rest unexplained. In all, the sample holds 5,400 or so clones, and approximately 89% of those were seen once. The top ten clones comprise about 1.9% of the sample. Based on the germline V gene, the CDR1 and CDR2 sequences are SQVTM and ANQGSEA. The CDR3 covers 13 residues, taking in both the cysteine and the phenylalanine. Of all the DNA, just the CDR3 is kept, 39 bases in frame from base 1. Trimmed from V: 8 bases; trimmed from J: 4 bases; junction bases lacking a gene match: 10. To note about this clone: The antigen this receptor binds is unknown. No base quality information exists; no much larger clone differs at one position.

Repertoires were sampled repeatedly over the course of chemoradiotherapy so that clonal expansion in the tumor microenvironment could be followed. This chain is built from TRBV29-1 and TRBJ2-5; the junction holds 7 bases that match TRBD2. The clonotype comes from a human donor with HPV-associated anogenital cancer. The material sequenced was blood, taken from a patient who underwent chemoradiotherapy. CDR3 reads: CSHGRRRGETQYF. The sequence in DNA is TGCAGCCACGGGAGGAGGAGGGGAGAGACCCAGTACTTC.